Given below is one T cell receptor beta chain in context. This clonotype was counted many times. Its antigen is currently not known. Base qualities are missing; no much larger clone stands one base away. This sample was taken from a study of molecular identifiers for immune sequencing clone quantification (dated by TCRdb to the late 2010s). Turning to the overall study: In a replicate experiment, RNA from around 20,000 or 100,000 naive CD8 T cells was split into five aliquots, four of which were sequenced. This methods study benchmarked molecular-identifier clustering-based TCR repertoire sequencing (MIDCIRS) and TCR RNA copy counting, using CD8 T cells to do so. Findings and caveats that apply to the study as a whole: Spiked-in Jurkat TCR RNA equal to a single cell's worth was reported to be detectable even within 1,200,000 naive CD8 T cells. Modeling estimated about three recovered TCR RNA copies per cell, compared with about 10 by digital PCR, which implies 25% to 30% capture efficiency. Naive libraries contained spiked-in Jurkat TCR RNA (around ten copies' worth), which is not part of the donor repertoire. In CMV-specific effector cells, clones with more than 20 RNA copies accounted for over 99% of molecules, whereas in naive cells such clones accounted for under 1%. Identical TCR molecules sharing a barcode could cause highly expanded clone sizes to be underestimated. When barcode sub-clustering was left out, chimeric consensus sequences inflated TCR diversity, with chimeras reaching as high as 47%.

The CDR3 spans 10 residues, from the cysteine through the phenylalanine. The read is trimmed to its CDR3 DNA, 30 bases read in frame from base 1. V and J are truncated by 4 bases and 6 bases respectively, leaving an intervening sequence of 5 bases. Looking up the germline V gene (reference sequence) yields CDR1 DFQATT and CDR2 SNEGSKA. To prepare the library, PCR was applied. TCRdb names NextSeq 500 as the instrument used. Bulk TCR libraries were generated as previously described, with the TCR primers listed in Table S5 used. Total RNA was purified with the Qiagen AllPrep DNA/RNA kit. Reads from multiple sequencing runs of the same library were pooled before analysis. The original methods were these. Reads were retained only if an exact TCR constant sequence was present, and the retained reads were trimmed to 150 nt and grouped according to their 12-nt molecular barcodes. Within each barcode group, reads were sub-clustered at a 15% Levenshtein threshold, and quality-weighted consensus sequences were built per RNA molecule. Non-functional sequences were discarded, and so were lower-count sequences lying one edit away from another sequence. Based on fitting two negative binomial distributions, any barcode sub-cluster with under 20% of the maximum read count was discarded. The public reads were reanalyzed by TCRdb: fastp trimming at Q25, MiXCR alignment, in-frame beta chains only. Entries that share a CDR3 protein sequence are merged under the most common genes and DNA. The authors' filters were not applied to this entry. The sample includes more than 85,000 distinct CDR3 sequences, with 30% to 35% observed a single time. 9% to 10% of the sample lies in the top ten.

Libraries of naive CD8 T cells were built from about 20,000 to 1,000,000 sorted cells, with 10%, 30% or 50% of the purified RNA used. Naive CD8 T cells were FACS-sorted as CD8+CD4-CCR7+CD45RA+ on a BD FACSAria II into RLT Plus buffer. Roughly ten TCR copies' worth of Jurkat RNA were spiked into about 19,000-1,100,000 naive CD8 T cell samples to test detection sensitivity. CD8 T cells were enriched using RosetteSep CD8+ T Cell Enrichment Cocktail and Ficoll-Paque, and the enriched cells then underwent ACK red cell lysis. The rearrangement joined TRBV20-1 to TRBJ2-3, with the D gene not confidently named. The TCR originated in a human donor in good health. Some libraries in this study had Jurkat cell RNA spiked in. The specimen was naive CD8+ T cells from blood, with Jurkat cell RNA spiked in. The sample's cell subset or site label, decoded: FACS-sorted CD8+CD4-CCR7+CD45RA+ naive T cells. Here the CDR3 is given as CSATEDTQYF. Read as DNA, the sequence is TGCAGTGCTACCGAGGATACGCAGTATTTT.